One and the same sample provided the 15 T cell receptor beta chains below, sequenced in a study of metastatic and nonmetastatic thyroid tumors (dated by TCRdb to the early 2020s). Before undergoing thyroid surgery, none of the patients had been given any kind of treatment. The library was built by means of PCR. The sample was run on an Illumina HiSeq 4000. TCRdb cleaned the public reads at Q25 with fastp, built clones with MiXCR and kept in-frame beta chains. This sample has 6,500 to 8,000 clones in its table, and 25% to 30% of those were observed once. About 21% of the sample is in the top ten clones. Sequenced input: tumor tissue. These receptors were taken from a female donor with papillary thyroid cancer or a benign thyroid nodule (not recorded which). Some clones in this sample may be carry-over from other donors' samples.

This clone has more than one count but fewer than ten. The chain joins TRBV6-5 to TRBJ2-7; 14 bases agree with TRBD2. Germline loops: CDR1 MNHEY, CDR2 SVGAGI. Trimming took 2 bases from V and 6 from J; bases not matched to a gene: 9. There are 17 residues in the CDR3. DNA of the CDR3: TGTGCCAGCAGTTACCGCCCGACTAGCGGGAGGGCCGTCGAGCAGTACTTC. Translation: CASSYRPTSGRAVEQYF.

This clone was picked up one time. The rearrangement links TRBV2 to TRBJ2-3, with D perhaps assigned TRBD1 or TRBD2 (5 bases each). CDR1 is SNHLY, CDR2 FYNNEI, per germline. Trimming removed 9 bases at V and 2 bases at J, with 18 bases between. The CDR3 is 15 residues long. The CDR3 region is CASEGLTGPTDTQYF. CDR3 nucleotide sequence: TGTGCCAGTGAGGGGTTAACGGGACCCACAGATACGCAGTATTTT.

This clone occurred many times. J is TRBJ2-5 and V is TRBV30; D unresolved. Trimming stripped 8 bases from V and 4 bases from J, with 14 bases between. The CDR3 contains 12 residues. CDR1 is GTSNPN and CDR2 is SVGIG in the germline V gene (reference sequence). CDR3 coding DNA: TGTGCCCACAGTGGAACCGGAGAGACCCAGTACTTC. It specifies CAHSGTGETQYF.

This clone was counted ten times or more. V and J are TRBV9 and TRBJ2-5, with TRBD2 identical over 11 bases. After removal of 0 bases from V and 9 bases from J, the junction contained 7 bases not matched to a gene. Germline V lookup: CDR1 SGDLS, CDR2 YYNGEE. The CDR3 has 15 amino acids. The CDR3 loop reads CASSVGSGGASAQYF. In DNA form, the CDR3 reads TGTGCCAGCAGCGTAGGTAGCGGGGGGGCTTCGGCCCAGTACTTC.

This clone was counted many times. This sequence joins TRBV2 and TRBJ2-1; TRBD2 matches 9 bases. CDR1 SNHLY and CDR2 FYNNEI come from the germline V gene. Trimming cost V 4 bases and J 0 bases; bases outside gene matches: 7. This CDR3 comprises 17 residues. CDR3 bases: TGTGCCAGCAGTGTAGAGCGGGAGGAAAGCTCCTACAATGAGCAGTTCTTC. This codes for CASSVEREESSYNEQFF.

By sample fraction, this clone is medium-sized. The V and J genes are TRBV20-1 and TRBJ1-2; D is possibly TRBD1 (6 bases). CDR1 is DFQATT, CDR2 SNEGSKA, per germline (reference sequence). The V end was cut by 7 bases, the J end by 8 bases, with 17 bases between. The CDR3 has 12 amino acids. Here the CDR3 DNA reads TGCAGTGGGGCAGGGGAAGTCAGCGGCTACACCTTC. Translation gives CSGAGEVSGYTF.

J is TRBJ1-2 and V is TRBV20-1, with D possibly matching TRBD1 (5 bases). CDR3 length equals 15 residues. Per germline, CDR1 DFQATT and CDR2 SNEGSKA (reference sequence). V shed 6 bases and J shed 4 bases, with 21 bases lying between them. The CDR3 spells CSATPVQEVIYGYTF. CDR3 coding DNA: TGCAGTGCAACCCCGGTACAGGAAGTTATCTATGGCTACACCTTC.

This clone was counted a few times. The V and J genes are TRBV11-2 and TRBJ2-3, with D possibly being TRBD1 or TRBD2 (6 bases each). The CDR3 is 16 residues long. The V gene lost 6 bases and the J gene lost 6 bases, with 22 bases spanning the gap. Germline loops: CDR1 SGHAT, CDR2 FQNNGV. CDR3 coding DNA: TGTGCCAGCAGTTCTACGACGGGAAGGGGGAGGGATACGCAGTATTTT. Translation: CASSSTTGRGRDTQYF.

The chain is built from TRBV4-2 and TRBJ1-6, with D uncertain. V was trimmed by 1 base and J by 7 bases, leaving 14 bases between them. CDR3 size: 16 residues. Germline CDR1 LGHNA, CDR2 YNFKEQ. The CDR3 bases are TGTGCCAGCAGCCAAGGGACCCCTAGTGGAAATTCACCCCTCCACTTT. Its translation: CASSQGTPSGNSPLHF.

This clone is deemed medium-sized. The rearrangement uses TRBV12-3 or TRBV12-4 and TRBJ1-5, with 7 positions matching TRBD1. The CDR3 loop spans 13 amino acids. The ends lost 6 bases at V and 6 bases at J; junction bases unmatched: 5. The DNA for the CDR3 is TGTGCCAGCAGCAAACAGGGGCGTCAGCCCCAGCATTTT. It codes for CASSKQGRQPQHF.

The chain uses TRBV6-1 and TRBJ1-1; no clear D gene. Trimming removed 5 bases from V and 4 bases from J, with 17 bases in between. The CDR3 totals 15 residues. Germline CDR1 MNHNS, CDR2 SASEGT. CDR3 in DNA: TGTGCCAGCAGTTTAGCGTTCGGCAGGACCACTGAAGCTTTCTTT. Protein: CASSLAFGRTTEAFF.

The table lists this clone with a few counts. The chain links TRBV28 to TRBJ2-7, with 9 nucleotides matching TRBD1. The J segment lost 3 bases and the V segment lost 6 bases, leaving 9 bases of the junction unmatched. The V gene's germline CDR1 is MDHEN and CDR2 SYDVKM. This CDR3 is built from 15 residues. The DNA for the CDR3 is TGTGCCAGCAGGGGGACAGGGAAGGGGCTCTACGAGCAGTACTTC. Its protein product is CASRGTGKGLYEQYF. The variable domain in full, completed from reference TRBV28 and TRBJ2-7, reads DVKVTQSSRYLVKRTGEKVFLECVQDMDHENMFWYRQDPGLGLRLIYFSYDVKMKEKGDIPEGYSVSREKKERFSLILESASTNQTSMYLCASRGTGKGLYEQYFGPGTRLTVT.

This clone appeared a few times. V is TRBV28 and J is TRBJ2-7; 12 bases match TRBD2. The CDR3 consists of 16 residues. The V gene end was trimmed by 4 bases and the J gene end by 4 bases; junction bases not matched to a gene: 8. Germline lookup yields CDR1 MDHEN and CDR2 SYDVKM. CDR3 protein: CASSSPRTSGNYEQYF. The CDR3 nucleotides are TGTGCCAGCAGTTCCCCCCGGACTAGCGGGAATTACGAGCAGTACTTC.

A few counts support this clone. The chain recombines TRBV28 with TRBJ1-2, with a tentative D call TRBD1 (6 bases). V lost 11 bases to trimming and J lost 0 bases, with 16 bases between them. CDR1 is MDHEN and CDR2 is SYDVKM in the germline V gene. The CDR3 length is 14 residues. The DNA for the CDR3 is TGTGCCGGACTTGGGGGCGGGTCTAACTATGGCTACACCTTC. Amino acids: CAGLGGGSNYGYTF.

The J gene is TRBJ2-3, the V gene TRBV5-1; 7 nucleotides match TRBD2. Looked up from germline, CDR1 is SGHRS and CDR2 is YFSETQ. This CDR3 spans 15 amino acids. Germline trimming cut 5 bases from V and 6 bases from J; bases unmatched to any gene: 12. The CDR3 sequence is CASRVSGLNSDTQYF. CDR3 in DNA: TGCGCCAGCAGGGTTAGCGGGCTGAATAGTGATACGCAGTATTTT.